The source of this TCR beta chain is a study of cytomegalovirus exposure and HLA in healthy donors. The study ran its PCR with 60 Vbeta and 13 Jbeta primers. TCRdb keeps only in-frame clones here, not all; method: immunoSEQ multiplex PCR. The table lists about 110,000 clones, 82% of them singletons. Study findings and constraints: Previous analysis showed most TCR beta V segments were productive about 90% or about 30% of the time. Donors were assumed by presence/absence analyses to have roughly uniform sequencing depth. Reported performance of the classifier showed diagnosis of cytomegalovirus status with high specificity and sensitivity.

Points on this clone: The target antigen is unknown.

The V end was cut by 0 bases, the J end by 6 bases, with 14 bases between. The length of the CDR3 is 15 residues. The sample comprised PBMCs. The sequence derives from a man in his thirties or forties in good health and CMV-seropositive. The gene calls are TRBV23-1 and TRBJ1-1, with D uncertain. TRBV23-1 falls under the ORF class, with uncertain function. CDR3 loop: CASSQSIQPVSEAFF. In DNA form, the CDR3 reads TGCGCCAGCAGTCAATCTATCCAACCGGTCTCTGAAGCTTTCTTT.